Each of the 26 T cell receptor beta chains below was sequenced from the same sample in a study of OX40 agonist ivuxolimab in advanced cancers. Produced via immunoSEQ multiplex PCR; TCRdb's table is partial and in-frame only. The sample yields tens of thousands of clones, more than 70% seen once. Sequencing used CD4+ or CD8+ T cells sorted from blood, obtained in a trial of the OX40 agonist ivuxolimab. These receptors originate from an adult with an advanced solid tumor such as melanoma, head and neck, liver or kidney cancer.

CDR3 coding DNA: TGTGCCAGCAGCCACGCGGGACAGGGGGCGACAGAGACCCAGTACTTC. Translation gives CASSHAGQGATETQYF. This sequence joins TRBV11-2 and TRBJ2-5; 12 positions agree with TRBD1. CDR1 is SGHAT and CDR2 is FQNNGV in the germline V gene. V lost 5 bases, J lost 4 bases, and 8 bases stayed unmatched. The CDR3 spans 16 residues.

The chain uses TRBV10-2 and TRBJ2-3; 10 positions match TRBD2. Trimming at V came to 2 bases and at J to 0 bases, leaving 5 bases not matched to a gene. Germline lookup yields CDR1 WSHSY and CDR2 SAAADI. This CDR3 region has 17 residues. CDR3 nucleotides: TGCGCCAGCAGTGAGGGACTAGCGGTTACTAGCACAGATACGCAGTATTTT. It translates to CASSEGLAVTSTDTQYF.

The V and J genes are TRBV6-1 and TRBJ2-6; D ambiguous. V lost 8 bases and J lost 2, with 13 bases in between. Germline V gene sequence: CDR1 MNHNS, CDR2 SASEGT. The length of the CDR3 is 15 residues. CDR3 sequence: CASASIQTGANVLTF. DNA for the CDR3: TGTGCCAGCGCTTCCATTCAGACTGGGGCCAACGTCCTGACTTTC.

The chain recombines TRBV7-3 with TRBJ2-5; a weak D match, TRBD2 (5 bases). Between the trimmed V and J ends, which lost 5 bases and 12 bases, there was a span of 16 bases. This CDR3 region has 12 residues. Germline V gene sequence: CDR1 SGHTA, CDR2 FQGTGA. This chain's CDR3 is CASSRPHGEEYF. The CDR3 nucleotides are TGTGCCAGCAGCCGGCCCCACGGGGAAGAGTACTTC.

The gene calls are TRBV6-1 and TRBJ1-5; no clear D gene. Trimming shortened V by 8 bases and J by 6 bases, and 14 bases separated the two germline ends. From germline, CDR1 is MNHNS and CDR2 SASEGT. The CDR3 length is 13 residues. CDR3 amino acids: CASLVQGGQPQHF. The CDR3 DNA follows: TGTGCCAGCTTAGTTCAAGGAGGTCAGCCCCAGCATTTT.

V and J are TRBV11-2 and TRBJ1-2, with D possibly being TRBD1 (5 bases). Germline V gives CDR1 SGHAT, CDR2 FQNNGV. Trimming took 5 bases from V and 3 from J, leaving 16 bases between them. The CDR3 consists of 15 residues. The CDR3 DNA reads as TGTGCCAGCAGCGACCACGGATGGGGGGACTATGGCTACACCTTC. Translation gives CASSDHGWGDYGYTF.

This clone is termed medium-sized. The rearrangement uses TRBV4-1 and TRBJ2-3, with D possibly TRBD2 on 5 matching bases. In germline, CDR1 is MGHRA, CDR2 YSYEKL. V was clipped by 8 bases and J by 4 bases, with 10 bases between them. CDR3 length: 12 amino acids. The CDR3, as DNA: TGCGCCAGCGAGGGTCGGCCAGATACGCAGTATTTT. Its protein is CASEGRPDTQYF.

V gene TRBV4-1 combines with J gene TRBJ2-2, with no clear D. V lost 0 bases and J lost 10, with 6 bases in between. The germline gives CDR1 MGHRA, CDR2 YSYEKL. The CDR3 is 12 residues long. The CDR3: CASSQDVEELFF. CDR3 coding DNA: TGCGCCAGCAGCCAAGACGTGGAGGAGCTGTTTTTT.

This chain links TRBV28 with TRBJ2-1; 9 bases agree with TRBD2. Germline V lookup: CDR1 MDHEN, CDR2 SYDVKM. CDR3 length: 14 amino acids. Trimming removed 2 bases from V and 7 bases from J; junction bases left unmatched: 3. Here the CDR3 reads CASSLAGGPNEQFF. The CDR3 DNA is TGTGCCAGCAGTTTAGCGGGAGGGCCTAATGAGCAGTTCTTC.

The chain's CDR3 is CASSLRGNQETQYF. CDR3 nucleotides: TGTGCCAGCAGCTTACGGGGAAACCAAGAGACCCAGTACTTC. The chain uses TRBV7-9 and TRBJ2-5; D is possibly TRBD2 (5 bases). Trimming took 2 bases from V and 0 from J, leaving 7 bases between them. In germline, CDR1 is SEHNR, CDR2 FQNEAQ (reference sequence). CDR3 size: 14 residues.

The J gene is TRBJ1-3, the V gene TRBV28; D gene ambiguous. Germline V lookup: CDR1 MDHEN, CDR2 SYDVKM. The CDR3 sequence is 13 residues long. Trimming took off 10 bases at V and 0 bases at J, with 10 bases between the two ends. The CDR3 loop reads CATEQSSGNTIYF. The CDR3 nucleotides read TGTGCCACAGAGCAGAGCTCTGGAAACACCATATATTTT.

The V gene is TRBV10-1, the J gene TRBJ1-1; D is possibly TRBD1 (5 bases). CDR1 is WNHNN, CDR2 SYGVQD, per germline (reference sequence). The CDR3 length is 13 residues. V shed 2 bases and J shed 4 bases, with 8 bases lying between them. This CDR3 reads CASSEIRGTEAFF. The CDR3, as DNA: TGCGCCAGCAGTGAGATAAGGGGCACTGAAGCTTTCTTT.

The genes are TRBV7-9 and TRBJ2-7, with TRBD2 matching over 9 bases. The CDR3 is 14 residues long. V shed 5 bases and J 3 bases; nucleotides not matched to a gene: 5. In germline, CDR1 is SEHNR, CDR2 FQNEAQ (reference sequence). The CDR3: CASSTISGSYEQYF. DNA for the CDR3: TGTGCCAGCAGCACGATTAGCGGGAGCTACGAGCAGTACTTC.

V gene TRBV30 combines with J gene TRBJ1-2, with TRBD1 matching over 11 bases. Germline loops: CDR1 GTSNPN, CDR2 SVGIG (reference sequence). The ends lost 5 bases at V and 3 bases at J; junction bases unmatched: 5. The CDR3 spans 14 residues. The CDR3 DNA reads TGTGCCTGGCCGGACAGGGGGCGCGACTATGGCTACACCTTC. This gives the protein CAWPDRGRDYGYTF. The complete variable domain, with remaining parts taken from reference TRBV30 and TRBJ1-2, reads SQTIHQWPATLVQPVGSPLSLECTVEGTSNPNLYWYRQAAGRGLQLLFYSVGIGQISSEVPQNLSASRPQDRQFILSSKKLLLSDSGFYLCAWPDRGRDYGYTFGSGTRLTVV.

The chain couples TRBV28 to TRBJ2-3; 9 positions agree with TRBD1. Germline trimming cut 6 bases from V and 5 bases from J; bases unmatched to any gene: 9. CDR3 length equals 15 residues. The germline CDR1 and CDR2 sequences are MDHEN and SYDVKM. The DNA for the CDR3 is TGTGCCAGCAGCCTCCCGGGACAGGGAGAAGATACGCAGTATTTT. Its translation: CASSLPGQGEDTQYF.

CDR3 sequence: CASSLAPPRTQYF. The CDR3 nucleotides are TGTGCCAGCAGCTTAGCGCCTCCGAGGACCCAGTACTTC. This chain connects TRBV7-6 to TRBJ2-5; D not certain. This CDR3 is 13 amino acids long. Germline CDR1 reads SGHVS; CDR2 reads FNYEAQ. The germline V and J ends were trimmed by 0 bases and 7 bases, with 9 bases remaining between them. Based on the CDR3 plus reference TRBV7-6 and TRBJ2-5, the full variable domain is GAGVSQSPRYKVTKRGQDVALRCDPISGHVSLYWYRQALGQGPEFLTYFNYEAQQDKSGLPNDRFSAERPEGSISTLTIQRTEQRDSAMYRCASSLAPPRTQYFGPGTRLLVL.

The J gene is TRBJ2-7, the V gene TRBV15, with TRBD1 identical over 9 bases. Germline CDR1 reads LNHNV; CDR2 reads YYDKDF (reference sequence). The CDR3 has 15 residues. With V trimmed by 2 bases and J by 6 bases, 8 bases remained unmatched. CDR3 in amino acids: CATSRLHRGPSEQYF. The CDR3 DNA follows: TGTGCCACCAGCAGATTACACAGGGGGCCGTCCGAGCAGTACTTC.

V gene TRBV7-8 combines with J gene TRBJ2-3; 9 bases align to TRBD2. Germline lookup yields CDR1 SGHVS and CDR2 FQNEAQ. The V and J ends lost 0 bases and 9 bases, in that order; junction bases with no gene match: 19. The CDR3 totals 19 residues. CDR3: CASSLAVGSGGSRGGTQYF. The CDR3 region has the DNA TGTGCCAGCAGCTTAGCGGTAGGAAGCGGGGGGTCTAGAGGTGGGACGCAGTATTTT.

This chain connects TRBV6-5 to TRBJ2-4; tentative D call: TRBD2 (5 bases). The V and J ends lost 6 bases and 9 bases respectively, with 9 bases between them. CDR1 MNHEY and CDR2 SVGAGI come from the germline V gene. The CDR3 runs 11 residues. DNA for the CDR3: TGTGCCAGCAGCCCCGAGGGCATTCAGTACTTC. It is translated as CASSPEGIQYF.

This clone has a single count. This chain uses TRBV5-4 with TRBJ1-1; D is unresolved. The CDR3 runs to 14 residues. V dropped 0 bases and J dropped 1 base, with 7 bases sitting between them. CDR1 is SGHNT and CDR2 is YYREEE in the germline V gene (reference sequence). Here the CDR3 DNA reads TGTGCCAGCAGCTTGGGTGCAGAGAACACTGAAGCTTTCTTT. This sequence encodes CASSLGAENTEAFF. Full variable domain (outside the CDR3, taken from reference TRBV5-4 and TRBJ1-1): ETGVTQSPTHLIKTRGQQVTLRCSSQSGHNTVSWYQQALGQGPQFIFQYYREEENGRGNFPPRFSGLQFPNYSSELNVNALELDDSALYLCASSLGAENTEAFFGQGTRLTVV.

The chain is built from TRBV30 and TRBJ1-4, with D tentatively TRBD1 (5 bases). CDR3 length equals 15 residues. The V end was cut by 0 bases, the J end by 3 bases, with 11 bases between. In germline, CDR1 is GTSNPN, CDR2 SVGIG (reference sequence). The CDR3 sequence is CAWSVTPGPNEKLFF. The CDR3 bases are TGTGCCTGGAGTGTAACCCCAGGGCCTAATGAAAAACTGTTTTTT.

The chain links TRBV27 to TRBJ2-1; 10 nucleotides align to TRBD2. Trimming removed 3 bases from V and 4 bases from J; junction bases left unmatched: 3. The CDR3 runs to 15 residues. CDR1 is MNHEY and CDR2 is SMNVEV in the germline V gene (reference sequence). The CDR3 loop reads CASSFGAGGYNEQFF. The CDR3 DNA sequence: TGTGCCAGCAGTTTTGGAGCGGGAGGGTACAATGAGCAGTTCTTC.

The CDR3 is CASNSAGRYNEQFF. DNA of the CDR3: TGTGCTTCCAATTCGGCGGGCCGATACAATGAGCAGTTCTTC. The J gene is TRBJ2-1, the V gene TRBV7-9; D is possibly TRBD2 (5 bases). The CDR3 totals 14 residues. The germline CDR1 and CDR2 sequences are SEHNR and FQNEAQ (reference sequence). Full variable domain (outside the CDR3, taken from reference TRBV7-9 and TRBJ2-1): DTGVSQNPRHKITKRGQNVTFRCDPISEHNRLYWYRQTLGQGPEFLTYFQNEAQLEKSRLLSDRFSAERPKGSFSTLEIQRTEQGDSAMYLCASNSAGRYNEQFFGPGTRLTVL.

The V call is TRBV28, the J call TRBJ2-1, with 15 positions matching TRBD2. Losses at the gene ends were 3 bases for V and 8 bases for J; bases not matched to a gene: 17. This CDR3 is 20 amino acids long. Germline values: CDR1 MDHEN, CDR2 SYDVKM. CDR3 residues: CASSFGYTLGLAGGGDEQFF. Here the CDR3 DNA reads TGTGCCAGCAGTTTCGGCTACACCCTAGGACTAGCGGGAGGGGGGGATGAGCAGTTCTTC.

The chain uses TRBV5-6 and TRBJ2-2; D is tentatively TRBD1 or TRBD2 (5 bases each). This CDR3 region has 16 residues. V gave up 4 bases and J gave up 4 bases, with 17 bases separating them. Germline V CDR1 and CDR2: SGHDT, YYEEEE. The DNA for the CDR3 is TGTGCCAGCAGCCGACCTCCAACGGGGCGCACCGGGGAGCTGTTTTTT. Amino acid sequence: CASSRPPTGRTGELFF.

The chain recombines TRBV2 with TRBJ2-1, with TRBD2 as a possible D gene (5 bases). Germline-derived CDR1 and CDR2 are SNHLY and FYNNEI. This CDR3 region has 16 residues. The ends were cut back, 1 base at V and 6 bases at J, with 16 bases in the middle. As DNA, the CDR3 is TGTGCCAGCAGTGAAGGAGCGGTAAGGGTGGGCAATGAGCAGTTCTTC. It codes for CASSEGAVRVGNEQFF.